The present T cell receptor (beta chain) was sequenced within a study of CD8+ T cells in alopecia areata. Across the study: The share of scalp area affected provided the severity score for treated patients. Study-level points and caveats: Lesional scalp, notably in alopecia totalis/universalis, had clonality above that of normal scalp. With one nonresponder, baseline CD8+ expansion's link to response remains uncertain. Normal skin's resident alphabeta T cells are sequenced alongside lesional scalp T cells.

Trimming shortened V by 4 bases and J by 6 bases, and 12 bases separated the two germline ends. There are 14 residues in the CDR3. The germline V gene has CDR1 KGHSH and CDR2 LQKENI. Treatment reported: oral pan-JAK inhibitor, 5-10 mg twice daily. A remark on this clone: Its matching antigen is unknown.

Reverse transcribed after extraction, RNA yielded cDNA as the sequencing template. Profiled with immunoSEQ multiplex PCR; TCRdb holds only in-frame clones, not every one. This sample yields 100,000 to 150,000 clones, of which approximately 60% are seen a single time; 4.5% to 6% belongs to the top ten. The sample was CD4+ T cells sorted from blood, taken at week 4, from a patient treated with tofacitinib. V gene TRBV18 combines with J gene TRBJ1-4, with TRBD1 as a possible D gene (6 bases). The clonotype comes from a human donor with alopecia areata. The CDR3 nucleotides are TGTGCCAGCTCACGCAGGGGCCAAGATGAAAAACTGTTTTTT. It specifies CASSRRGQDEKLFF.